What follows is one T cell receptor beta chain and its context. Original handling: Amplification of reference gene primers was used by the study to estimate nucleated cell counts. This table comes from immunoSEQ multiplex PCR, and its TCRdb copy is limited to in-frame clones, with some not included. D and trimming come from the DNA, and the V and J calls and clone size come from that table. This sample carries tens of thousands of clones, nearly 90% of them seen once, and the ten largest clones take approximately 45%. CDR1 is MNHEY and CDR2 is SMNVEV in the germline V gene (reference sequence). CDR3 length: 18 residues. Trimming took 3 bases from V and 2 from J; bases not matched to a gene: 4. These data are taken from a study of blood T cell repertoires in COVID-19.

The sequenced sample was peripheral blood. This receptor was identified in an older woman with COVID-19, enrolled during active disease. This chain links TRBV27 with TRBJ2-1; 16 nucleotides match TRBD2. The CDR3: CASSLVGLAGGPYNEQFF. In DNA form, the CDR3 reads TGTGCCAGCAGTTTGGTGGGACTAGCGGGAGGGCCCTACAATGAGCAGTTCTTC.